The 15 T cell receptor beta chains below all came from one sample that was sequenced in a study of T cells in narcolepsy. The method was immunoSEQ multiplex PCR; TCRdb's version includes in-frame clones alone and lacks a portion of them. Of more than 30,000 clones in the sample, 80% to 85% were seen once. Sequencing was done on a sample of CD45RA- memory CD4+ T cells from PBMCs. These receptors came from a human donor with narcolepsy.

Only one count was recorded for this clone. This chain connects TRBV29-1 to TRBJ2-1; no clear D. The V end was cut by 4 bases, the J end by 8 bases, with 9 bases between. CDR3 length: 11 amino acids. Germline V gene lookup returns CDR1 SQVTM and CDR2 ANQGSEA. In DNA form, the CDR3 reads TGCAGCGTTGCACGCGGTTATGAGCAGTTCTTC. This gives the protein CSVARGYEQFF.

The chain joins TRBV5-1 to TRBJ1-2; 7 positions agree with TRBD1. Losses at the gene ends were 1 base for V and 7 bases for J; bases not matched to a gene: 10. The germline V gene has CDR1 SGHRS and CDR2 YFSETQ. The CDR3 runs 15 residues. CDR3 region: CASSLRGQQGFGYTF. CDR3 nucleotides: TGCGCCAGCAGCTTGAGAGGACAACAGGGGTTTGGCTACACCTTC.

CDR3 in amino acids: CASSPNHRQAPLEQYF. The DNA for the CDR3 is TGTGCCAGCAGCCCAAATCACCGACAGGCGCCGCTTGAGCAGTACTTC. This chain connects TRBV7-3 to TRBJ2-7, with TRBD1 as a possible D gene (6 bases). Trimming stripped 5 bases from V and 7 bases from J, with 24 bases between. The CDR3 is made up of 16 amino acids. Germline V CDR1 and CDR2: SGHTA, FQGTGA.

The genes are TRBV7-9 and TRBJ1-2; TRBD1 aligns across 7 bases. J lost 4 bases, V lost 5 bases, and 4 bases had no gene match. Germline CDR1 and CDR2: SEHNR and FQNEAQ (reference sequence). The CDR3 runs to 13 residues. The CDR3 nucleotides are TGTGCCAGCAGCACTGGACAGGCCTATGGCTACACCTTC. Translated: CASSTGQAYGYTF.

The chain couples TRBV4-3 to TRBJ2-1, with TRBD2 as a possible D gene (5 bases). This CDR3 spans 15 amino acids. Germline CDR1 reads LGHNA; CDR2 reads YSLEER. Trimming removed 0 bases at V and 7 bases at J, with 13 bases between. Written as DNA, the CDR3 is TGCGCCAGCAGCCAAGATCGGGGTAGGACTAATGAGCAGTTCTTC. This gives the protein CASSQDRGRTNEQFF.

This chain's CDR3 is CASSLGSGSAYEQYF. The CDR3 DNA sequence: TGTGCCAGCAGCTTAGGATCGGGCTCTGCCTACGAGCAGTACTTC. This chain links TRBV7-9 with TRBJ2-7, with D unresolved. This CDR3 has 15 residues. CDR1 is SEHNR and CDR2 is FQNEAQ in the germline V gene (reference sequence). Trimming took 1 base from V and 2 from J, leaving 12 bases between them.

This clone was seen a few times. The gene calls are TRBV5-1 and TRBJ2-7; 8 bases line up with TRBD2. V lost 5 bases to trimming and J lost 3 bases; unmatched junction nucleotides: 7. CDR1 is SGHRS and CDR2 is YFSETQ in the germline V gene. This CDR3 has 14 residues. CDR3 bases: TGCGCCAGCAGACAGACTAGCGATCACTACGAGCAGTACTTC. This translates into CASRQTSDHYEQYF.

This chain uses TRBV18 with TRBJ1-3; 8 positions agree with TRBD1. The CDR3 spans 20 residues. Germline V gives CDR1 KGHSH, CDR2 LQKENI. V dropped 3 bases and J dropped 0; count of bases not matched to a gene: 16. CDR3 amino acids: CASSPPAADRARLSGNTIYF. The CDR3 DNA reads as TGTGCCAGCTCACCGCCGGCTGCGGACAGGGCAAGGCTCTCTGGAAACACCATATATTTT.

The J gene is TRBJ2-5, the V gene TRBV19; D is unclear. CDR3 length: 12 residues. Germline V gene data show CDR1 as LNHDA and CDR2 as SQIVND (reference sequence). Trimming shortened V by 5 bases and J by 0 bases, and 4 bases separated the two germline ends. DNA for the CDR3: TGTGCCAGTAGTCGGGACCAAGAGACCCAGTACTTC. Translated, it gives CASSRDQETQYF.

This CDR3 is CASSNSASSGNTIYF. The CDR3 region has the DNA TGCGCCAGCAGCAACAGCGCATCCTCTGGAAACACCATATATTTT. The chain couples TRBV5-1 to TRBJ1-3; the D is unclear. The CDR3 loop spans 15 amino acids. Germline V CDR1 and CDR2: SGHRS, YFSETQ. V lost 4 bases and J lost 0, with 11 bases in between.

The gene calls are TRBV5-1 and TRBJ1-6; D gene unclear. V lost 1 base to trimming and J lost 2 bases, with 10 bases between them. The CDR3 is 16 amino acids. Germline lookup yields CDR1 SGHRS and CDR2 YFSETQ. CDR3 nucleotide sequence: TGCGCCAGCAGCTTGTCCGGAAACACCTATAATTCACCCCTCCACTTT. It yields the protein CASSLSGNTYNSPLHF.

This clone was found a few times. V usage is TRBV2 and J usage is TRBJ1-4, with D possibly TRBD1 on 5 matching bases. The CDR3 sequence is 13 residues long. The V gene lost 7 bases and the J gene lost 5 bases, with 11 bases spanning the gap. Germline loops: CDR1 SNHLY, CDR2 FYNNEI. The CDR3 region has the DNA TGTGCCAGCAAATTGGGGGGGAATGAAAAACTGTTTTTT. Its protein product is CASKLGGNEKLFF.

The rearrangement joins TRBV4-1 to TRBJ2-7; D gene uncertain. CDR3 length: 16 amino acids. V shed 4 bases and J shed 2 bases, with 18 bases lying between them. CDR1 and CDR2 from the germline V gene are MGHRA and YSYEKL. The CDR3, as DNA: TGCGCCAGCAGCCTCTCACCTCCCCAGCCGCCCTACGAGCAGTACTTC. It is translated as CASSLSPPQPPYEQYF.

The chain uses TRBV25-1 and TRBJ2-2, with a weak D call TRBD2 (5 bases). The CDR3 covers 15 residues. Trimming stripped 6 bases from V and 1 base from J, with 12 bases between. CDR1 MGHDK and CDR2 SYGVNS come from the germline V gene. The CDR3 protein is CASREDVRNTGELFF. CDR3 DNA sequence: TGTGCCAGCAGGGAGGACGTTCGGAACACCGGGGAGCTGTTTTTT. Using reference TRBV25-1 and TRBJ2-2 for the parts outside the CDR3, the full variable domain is EADIYQTPRYLVIGTGKKITLECSQTMGHDKMYWYQQDPGMELHLIHYSYGVNSTEKGDLSSESTVSRIRTEHFPLTLESARPSHTSQYLCASREDVRNTGELFFGEGSRLTVL.

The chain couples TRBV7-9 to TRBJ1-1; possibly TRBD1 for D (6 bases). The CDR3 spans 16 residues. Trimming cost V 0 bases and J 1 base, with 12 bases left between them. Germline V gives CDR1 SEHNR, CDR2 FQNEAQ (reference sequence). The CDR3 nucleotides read TGTGCCAGCAGCTTAGCGCTAGGGGGGGCGAACACTGAAGCTTTCTTT. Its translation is CASSLALGGANTEAFF.